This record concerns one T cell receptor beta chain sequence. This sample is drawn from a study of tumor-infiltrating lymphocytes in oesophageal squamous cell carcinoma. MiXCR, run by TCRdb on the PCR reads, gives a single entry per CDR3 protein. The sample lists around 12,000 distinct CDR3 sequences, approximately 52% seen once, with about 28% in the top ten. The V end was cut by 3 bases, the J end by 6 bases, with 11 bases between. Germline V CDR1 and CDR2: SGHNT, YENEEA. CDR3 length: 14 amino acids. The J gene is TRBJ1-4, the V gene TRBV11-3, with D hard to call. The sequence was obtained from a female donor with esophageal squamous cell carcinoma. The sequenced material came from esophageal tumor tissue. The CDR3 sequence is CASSLGRSYEKLFF. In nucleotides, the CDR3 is TGTGCCAGCAGCTTGGGAAGGTCGTATGAAAAACTGTTTTTT.